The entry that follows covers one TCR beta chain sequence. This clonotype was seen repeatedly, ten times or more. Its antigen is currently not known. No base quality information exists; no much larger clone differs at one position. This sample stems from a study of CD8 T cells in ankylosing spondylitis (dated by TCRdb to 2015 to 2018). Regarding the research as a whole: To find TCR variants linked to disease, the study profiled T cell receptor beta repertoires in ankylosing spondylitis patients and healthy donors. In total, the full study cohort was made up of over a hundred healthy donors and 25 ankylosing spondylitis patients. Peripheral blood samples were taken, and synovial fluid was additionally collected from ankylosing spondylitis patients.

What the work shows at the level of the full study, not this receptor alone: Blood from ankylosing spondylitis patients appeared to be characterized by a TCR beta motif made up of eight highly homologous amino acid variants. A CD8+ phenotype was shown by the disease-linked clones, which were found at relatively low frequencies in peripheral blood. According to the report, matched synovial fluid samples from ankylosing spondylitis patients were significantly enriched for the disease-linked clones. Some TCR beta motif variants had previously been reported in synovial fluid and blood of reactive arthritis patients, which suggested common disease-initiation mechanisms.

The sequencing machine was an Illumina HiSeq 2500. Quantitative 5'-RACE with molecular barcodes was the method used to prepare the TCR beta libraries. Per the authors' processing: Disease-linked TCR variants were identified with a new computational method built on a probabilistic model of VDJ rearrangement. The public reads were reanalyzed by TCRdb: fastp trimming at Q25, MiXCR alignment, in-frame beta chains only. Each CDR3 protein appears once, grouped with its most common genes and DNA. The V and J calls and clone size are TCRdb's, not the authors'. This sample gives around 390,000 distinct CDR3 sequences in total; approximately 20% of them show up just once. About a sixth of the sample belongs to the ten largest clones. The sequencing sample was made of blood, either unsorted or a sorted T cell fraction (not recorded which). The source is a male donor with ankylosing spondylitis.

The nucleotide sequence is TGCAGCGCCGGACAGGTTACGAACACTGAAGCTTTCTTT. Translation gives CSAGQVTNTEAFF. The sequence links TRBV29-1 to TRBJ1-1, with 7 bases matching TRBD1. Trimming removed 7 bases from V and 1 base from J; the gene matches leave 6 bases unexplained. The germline V gene supplies CDR1 SQVTM and CDR2 ANQGSEA. The CDR3 runs 13 amino acids, cysteine and phenylalanine included. Here the CDR3 DNA is all that survives: 39 bases in frame from base 1.